Following are 2 T cell receptor beta chains from one sample sequenced in a study of T-cell memory formation after mild COVID-19. One entry per CDR3 protein, called by TCRdb with MiXCR from the 5' RACE reads. The table has 470,000 or so distinct CDR3 sequences, more than 20% seen once; the top ten hold around 13%. The sequenced material came from PBMCs or a T cell subset sorted from them (not recorded which). These receptors were taken from an adult woman who had mild COVID-19 (a few samples of this study predate the infection). Cell type and time point are not known.

The chain combines TRBV9 with TRBJ2-3; 12 positions match TRBD2. V lost 4 bases to trimming and J lost 0 bases; unmatched junction nucleotides: 6. The CDR3 runs 17 residues. The germline V gene has CDR1 SGDLS and CDR2 YYNGEE. This CDR3 reads CASSKRTSGVSTDTQYF. CDR3 nucleotides: TGTGCCAGCAGCAAGAGGACTAGCGGGGTTAGCACAGATACGCAGTATTTT.

Many counts were recorded for this clonotype. The chain employs TRBV7-9 and TRBJ2-5; D gene unclear. V lost 0 bases, J lost 7 bases, and 6 bases lay in between. CDR3 size: 12 residues. The germline CDR1 and CDR2 sequences are SEHNR and FQNEAQ (reference sequence). The CDR3 region has the DNA TGTGCCAGCAGCTTAGCGTTGGGGACCCAGTACTTC. The encoded protein is CASSLALGTQYF.